This TCR beta chain was sequenced in a study of beta chain features in type 1 diabetes. General study results and limits: In the patient group, naive, central memory and Treg TCRB repertoires seemed more alike than in the healthy donor group. The study found moderately but significantly shorter TCRB CDR3s in all four CD4+ subsets of Type 1 diabetes patients. Whatever favoring of shorter templates PCR might show would apply equally to patients and controls.

Every bit of the isolated RNA underwent reverse transcription, so sequencing read expressed TCRB transcripts. This table comes from immunoSEQ multiplex PCR, and its TCRdb copy is limited to in-frame clones, with some not included. The profile shows around 250,000 clones, approximately 20% of them singletons. Germline V gene data show CDR1 as MDHEN and CDR2 as SYDVKM. Unmatched junction bases numbered 8, after V lost 5 bases and J lost 8 bases. The CDR3 spans 14 residues. This clone was observed a handful of times. The antigen is not known. This rearrangement joins TRBV28 to TRBJ1-2; 10 nucleotides align to TRBD1. The receptor's source is a woman aged 40 to 55 with type 1 diabetes. Sequencing input: naive CD4+ T cells from blood. CDR3 sequence reads: CASSLGGQGGGYTF. The CDR3 region has the DNA TGTGCCAGCAGTCTCGGCGGACAGGGGGGCGGCTACACCTTC.